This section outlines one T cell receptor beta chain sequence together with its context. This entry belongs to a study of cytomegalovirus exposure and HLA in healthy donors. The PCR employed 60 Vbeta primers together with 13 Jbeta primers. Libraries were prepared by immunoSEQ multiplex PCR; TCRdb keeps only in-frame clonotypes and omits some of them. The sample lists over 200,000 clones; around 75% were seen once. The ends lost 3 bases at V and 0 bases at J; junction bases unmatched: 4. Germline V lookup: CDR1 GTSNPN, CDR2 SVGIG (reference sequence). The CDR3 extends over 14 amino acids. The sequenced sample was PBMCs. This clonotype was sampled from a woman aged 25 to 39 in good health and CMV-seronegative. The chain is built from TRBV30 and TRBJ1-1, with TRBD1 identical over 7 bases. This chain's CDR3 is CAWRTGTVNTEAFF. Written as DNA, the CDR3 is TGTGCCTGGAGGACCGGGACAGTGAACACTGAAGCTTTCTTT.